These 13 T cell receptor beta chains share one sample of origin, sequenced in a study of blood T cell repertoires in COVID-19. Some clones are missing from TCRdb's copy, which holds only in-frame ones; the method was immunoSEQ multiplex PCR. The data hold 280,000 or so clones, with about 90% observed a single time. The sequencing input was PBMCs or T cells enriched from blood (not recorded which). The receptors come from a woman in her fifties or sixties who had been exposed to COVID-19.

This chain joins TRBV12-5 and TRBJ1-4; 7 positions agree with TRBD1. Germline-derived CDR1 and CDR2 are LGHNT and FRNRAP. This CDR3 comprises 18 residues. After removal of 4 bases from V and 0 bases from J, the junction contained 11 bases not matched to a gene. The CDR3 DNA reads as TGTGCTAGTGGTTCCGGGACAGCGAATTTACCAACTAATGAAAAACTGTTTTTT. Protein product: CASGSGTANLPTNEKLFF.

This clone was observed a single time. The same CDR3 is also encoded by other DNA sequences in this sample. The CDR3 nucleotides read TGTGCCAGCAGTGAGCAGGGAGGTCAGCCCCAGCATTTT. Amino acids: CASSEQGGQPQHF. The chain carries TRBV6-1 and TRBJ1-5; D possibly corresponds to TRBD1 (5 bases). The CDR3 covers 13 residues. In germline, CDR1 is MNHNS, CDR2 SASEGT. V was shortened by 3 bases and J by 6 bases, with 9 bases between the two germline ends.

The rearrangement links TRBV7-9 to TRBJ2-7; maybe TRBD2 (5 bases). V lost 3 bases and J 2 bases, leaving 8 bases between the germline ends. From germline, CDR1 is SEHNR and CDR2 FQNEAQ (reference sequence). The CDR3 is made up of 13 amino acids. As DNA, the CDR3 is TGTGCCAGCAGCTTGCCCGGGACCTACGAGCAGTACTTC. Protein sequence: CASSLPGTYEQYF.

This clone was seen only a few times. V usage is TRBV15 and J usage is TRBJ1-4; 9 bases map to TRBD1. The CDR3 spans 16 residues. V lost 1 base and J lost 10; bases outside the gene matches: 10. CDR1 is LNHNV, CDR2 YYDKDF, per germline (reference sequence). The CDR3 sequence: CATSRGPPGQGGKLFF. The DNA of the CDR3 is TGTGCCACCAGCAGAGGTCCCCCGGGACAGGGCGGAAAACTGTTTTTT.

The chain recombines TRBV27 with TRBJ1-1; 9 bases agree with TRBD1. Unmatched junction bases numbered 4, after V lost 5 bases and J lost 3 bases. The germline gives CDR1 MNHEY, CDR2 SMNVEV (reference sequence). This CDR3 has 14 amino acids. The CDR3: CASSPDRGDTEAFF. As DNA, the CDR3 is TGTGCCAGCAGTCCGGACAGGGGCGACACTGAAGCTTTCTTT.

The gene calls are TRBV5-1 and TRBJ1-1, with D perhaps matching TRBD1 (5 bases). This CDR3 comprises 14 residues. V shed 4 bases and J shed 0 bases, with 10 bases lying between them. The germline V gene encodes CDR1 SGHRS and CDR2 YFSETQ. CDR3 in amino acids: CASSIPTVNTEAFF. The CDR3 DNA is TGCGCCAGCAGCATCCCGACAGTGAACACTGAAGCTTTCTTT.

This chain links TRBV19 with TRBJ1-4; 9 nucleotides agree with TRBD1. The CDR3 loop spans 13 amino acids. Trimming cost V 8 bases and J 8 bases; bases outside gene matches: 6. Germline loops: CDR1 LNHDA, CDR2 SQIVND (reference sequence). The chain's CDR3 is CASQQGASEKLFF. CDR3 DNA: TGTGCCAGTCAACAGGGGGCGAGCGAAAAACTGTTTTTT.

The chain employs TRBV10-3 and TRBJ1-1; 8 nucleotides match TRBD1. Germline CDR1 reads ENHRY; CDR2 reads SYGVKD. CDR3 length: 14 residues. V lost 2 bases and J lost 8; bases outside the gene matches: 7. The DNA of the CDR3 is TGTGCCATCAGTGAGGCCGACAGGGGAGTGGAAGCTTTCTTT. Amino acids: CAISEADRGVEAFF.

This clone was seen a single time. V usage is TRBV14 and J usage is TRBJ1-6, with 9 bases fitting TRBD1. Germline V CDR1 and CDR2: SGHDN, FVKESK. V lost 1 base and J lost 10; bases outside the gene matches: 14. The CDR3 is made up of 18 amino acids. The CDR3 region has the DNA TGTGCCAGCAGCCAAGTTGGGTTATCGCAGGACAGGGGATCACCCCTCCACTTT. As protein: CASSQVGLSQDRGSPLHF.

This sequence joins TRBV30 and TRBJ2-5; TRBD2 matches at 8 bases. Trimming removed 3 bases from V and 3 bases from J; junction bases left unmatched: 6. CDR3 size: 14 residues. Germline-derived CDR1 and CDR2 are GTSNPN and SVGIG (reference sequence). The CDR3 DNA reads TGTGCCTGGAGCATTTATAGCGGGGAAGAGACCCAGTACTTC. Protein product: CAWSIYSGEETQYF. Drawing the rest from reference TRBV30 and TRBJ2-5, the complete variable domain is SQTIHQWPATLVQPVGSPLSLECTVEGTSNPNLYWYRQAAGRGLQLLFYSVGIGQISSEVPQNLSASRPQDRQFILSSKKLLLSDSGFYLCAWSIYSGEETQYFGPGTRLLVL.

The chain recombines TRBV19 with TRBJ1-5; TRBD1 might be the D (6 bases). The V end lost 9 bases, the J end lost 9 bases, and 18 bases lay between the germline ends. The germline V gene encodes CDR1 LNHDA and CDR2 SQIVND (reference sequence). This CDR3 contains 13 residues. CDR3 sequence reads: CASHTDSDSPQHF. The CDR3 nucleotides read TGTGCCAGCCATACGGACAGTGACTCGCCCCAGCATTTT.

CDR3 amino acids: CASSIDLRTLISNEQFF. CDR3 sequence (DNA): TGTGCCAGTAGTATAGACTTACGGACACTAATAAGCAATGAGCAGTTCTTC. The chain links TRBV19 to TRBJ2-1; D perhaps matches TRBD1 (5 bases). The CDR3 totals 17 residues. The germline V gene encodes CDR1 LNHDA and CDR2 SQIVND (reference sequence). V gave up 0 bases and J gave up 6 bases, with 18 bases separating them.

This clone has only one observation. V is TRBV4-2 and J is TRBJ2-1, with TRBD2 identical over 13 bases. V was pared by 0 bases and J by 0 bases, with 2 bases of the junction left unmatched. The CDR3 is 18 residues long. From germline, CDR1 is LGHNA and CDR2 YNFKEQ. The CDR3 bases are TGTGCCAGCAGCCAAGAACTAGCGGGGGGGAGCTCCTACAATGAGCAGTTCTTC. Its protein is CASSQELAGGSSYNEQFF.